This T cell receptor (beta chain) was captured in a study of blood T cell repertoires in COVID-19. The overall study: Acute and convalescent COVID-19 specimens originated in the United States, Italy and Spain. Nucleic acid was either cDNA or gDNA, and it came from T cells, B-cell-depleted T cells, or PBMCs.

The CDR3 runs 17 residues. With V trimmed by 4 bases and J by 2 bases, 10 bases remained unmatched. Germline CDR1 is LGHNA and CDR2 is YNFKEQ. Authors' analysis steps: Reference gene primer amplification gave estimated nucleated cell counts. The table came from immunoSEQ multiplex PCR; TCRdb's copy has only in-frame clones and leaves some out. For V, J and clone size, that table is used; D and trimming come from the DNA. The table has 250,000 to 300,000 clones, around 90% seen once. V usage is TRBV4-2 and J usage is TRBJ2-3; 9 bases align to TRBD2. Sequencing was performed on peripheral blood. This clonotype originated in a woman between 45 and 65 years old who had recovered from COVID-19. CDR3 region: CASSRLRRGGTTDTQYF. The CDR3 DNA is TGTGCCAGCAGCCGCCTGAGGCGGGGGGGGACCACAGATACGCAGTATTTT.